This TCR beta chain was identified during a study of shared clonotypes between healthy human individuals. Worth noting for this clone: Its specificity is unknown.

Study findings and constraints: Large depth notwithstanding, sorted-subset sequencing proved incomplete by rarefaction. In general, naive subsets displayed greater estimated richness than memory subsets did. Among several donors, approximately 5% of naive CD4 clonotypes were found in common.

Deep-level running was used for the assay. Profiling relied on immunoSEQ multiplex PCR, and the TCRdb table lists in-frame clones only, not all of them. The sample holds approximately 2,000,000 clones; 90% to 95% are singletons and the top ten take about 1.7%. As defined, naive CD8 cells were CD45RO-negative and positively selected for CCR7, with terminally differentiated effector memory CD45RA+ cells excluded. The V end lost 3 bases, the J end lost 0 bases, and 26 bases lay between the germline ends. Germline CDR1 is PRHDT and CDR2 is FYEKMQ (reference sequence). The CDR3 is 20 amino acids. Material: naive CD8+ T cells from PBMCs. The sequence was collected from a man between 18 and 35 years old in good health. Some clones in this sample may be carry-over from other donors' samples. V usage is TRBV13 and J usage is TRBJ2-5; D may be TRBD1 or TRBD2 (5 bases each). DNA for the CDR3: TGTGCCAGCAGCTTTGGAGAGGGGACGGCATCCCAGCCGGACCAAGAGACCCAGTACTTC. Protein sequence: CASSFGEGTASQPDQETQYF.